This T cell receptor beta chain was documented in a study of T cell changes during pregnancy in multiple sclerosis. The protocol was immunoSEQ multiplex PCR, while the TCRdb copy is restricted to in-frame clones and leaves out a portion. The sample shows tens of thousands of clones, 93% of them seen only once. This CDR3 region has 18 residues. J gave up 4 bases and V 3 bases, and 10 bases lay outside the gene matches. In germline, CDR1 is KGHSH, CDR2 LQKENI. The sequences come from CD8+ T cells from peripheral blood mononuclear cells, collected in the second trimester of pregnancy. The sequence was collected from a female donor with multiple sclerosis, enrolled in a pregnancy study. This sequence joins TRBV18 and TRBJ2-3; 13 bases align to TRBD2. The CDR3 coding sequence is TGTGCCAGCTCACCCGAGCTCCAAACTAGCGGGGGGGCAGATACGCAGTATTTT. Translated, it gives CASSPELQTSGGADTQYF.